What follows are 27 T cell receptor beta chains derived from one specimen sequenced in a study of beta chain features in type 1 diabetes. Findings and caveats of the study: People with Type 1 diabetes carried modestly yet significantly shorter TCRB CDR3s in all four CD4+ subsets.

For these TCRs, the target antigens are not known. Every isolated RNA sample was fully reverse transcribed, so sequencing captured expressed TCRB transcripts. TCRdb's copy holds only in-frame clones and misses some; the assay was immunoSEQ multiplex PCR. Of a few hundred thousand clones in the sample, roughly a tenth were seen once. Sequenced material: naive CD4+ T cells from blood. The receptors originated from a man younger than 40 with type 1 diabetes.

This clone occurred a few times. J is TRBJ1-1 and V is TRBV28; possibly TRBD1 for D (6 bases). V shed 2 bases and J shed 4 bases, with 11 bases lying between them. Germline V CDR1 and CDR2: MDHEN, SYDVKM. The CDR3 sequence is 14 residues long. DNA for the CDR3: TGTGCCAGCAGTTTACCCCCAGGGGTCACTGAAGCTTTCTTT. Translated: CASSLPPGVTEAFF.

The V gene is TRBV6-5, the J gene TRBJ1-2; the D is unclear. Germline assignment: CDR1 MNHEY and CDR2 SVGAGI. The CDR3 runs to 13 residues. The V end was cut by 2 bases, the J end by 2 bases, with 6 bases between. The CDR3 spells CASSYVRNYGYTF. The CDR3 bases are TGTGCCAGCAGTTACGTTCGGAACTATGGCTACACCTTC.

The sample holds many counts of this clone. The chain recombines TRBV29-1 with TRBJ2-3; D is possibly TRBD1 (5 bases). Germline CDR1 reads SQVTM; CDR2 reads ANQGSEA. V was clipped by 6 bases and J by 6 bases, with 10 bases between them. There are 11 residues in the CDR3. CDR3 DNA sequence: TGCAGCGTAACAGGTGGGGATACGCAGTATTTT. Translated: CSVTGGDTQYF.

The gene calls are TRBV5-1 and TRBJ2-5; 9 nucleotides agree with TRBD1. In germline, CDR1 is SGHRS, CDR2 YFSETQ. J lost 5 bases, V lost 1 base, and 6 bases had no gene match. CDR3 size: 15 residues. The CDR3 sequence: CASSLFKDRGETQYF. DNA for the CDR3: TGCGCCAGCAGCTTGTTCAAAGACAGGGGGGAGACCCAGTACTTC. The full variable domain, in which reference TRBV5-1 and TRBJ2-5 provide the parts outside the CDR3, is KAGVTQTPRYLIKTRGQQVTLSCSPISGHRSVSWYQQTPGQGLQFLFEYFSETQRNKGNFPGRFSGRQFSNSRSEMNVSTLELGDSALYLCASSLFKDRGETQYFGPGTRLLVL.

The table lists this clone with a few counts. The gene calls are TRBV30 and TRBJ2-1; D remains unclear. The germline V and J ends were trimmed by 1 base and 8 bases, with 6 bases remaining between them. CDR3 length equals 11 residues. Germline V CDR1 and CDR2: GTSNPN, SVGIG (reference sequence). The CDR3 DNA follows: TGTGCCTGGAGTGAGTCGGATGAGCAGTTCTTC. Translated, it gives CAWSESDEQFF.

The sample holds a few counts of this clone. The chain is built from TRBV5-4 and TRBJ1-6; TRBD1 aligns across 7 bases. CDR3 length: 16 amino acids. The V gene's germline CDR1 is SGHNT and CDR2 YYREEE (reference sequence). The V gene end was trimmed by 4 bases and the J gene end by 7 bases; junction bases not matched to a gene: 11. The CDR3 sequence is CASSPGGQGGNSPLHF. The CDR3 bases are TGTGCCAGCAGCCCCGGAGGGCAGGGGGGAAATTCACCCCTCCACTTT.

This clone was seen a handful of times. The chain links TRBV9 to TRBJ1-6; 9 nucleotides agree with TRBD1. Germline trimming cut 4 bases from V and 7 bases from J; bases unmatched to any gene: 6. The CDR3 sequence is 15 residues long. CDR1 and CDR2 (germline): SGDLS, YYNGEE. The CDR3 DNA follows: TGTGCCAGCAGCCCCGGGACAGGGTGGAATTCACCCCTCCACTTT. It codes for CASSPGTGWNSPLHF.

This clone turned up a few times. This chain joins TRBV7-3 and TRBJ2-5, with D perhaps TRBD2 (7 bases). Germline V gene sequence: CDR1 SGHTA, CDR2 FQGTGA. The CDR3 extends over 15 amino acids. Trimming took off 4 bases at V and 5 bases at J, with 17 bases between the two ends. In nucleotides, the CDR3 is TGTGCCAGCAGCTACCAACAGGGAGGGCGGGAGACCCAGTACTTC. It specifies CASSYQQGGRETQYF.

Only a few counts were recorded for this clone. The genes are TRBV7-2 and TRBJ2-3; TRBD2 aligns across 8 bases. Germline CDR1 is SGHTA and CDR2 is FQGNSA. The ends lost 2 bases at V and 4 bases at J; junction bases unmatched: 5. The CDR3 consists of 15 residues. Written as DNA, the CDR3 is TGTGCCAGCAGCTTATCGGGGGGGCATGCAGATACGCAGTATTTT. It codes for CASSLSGGHADTQYF. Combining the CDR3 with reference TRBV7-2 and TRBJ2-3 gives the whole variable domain GAGVSQSPSNKVTEKGKDVELRCDPISGHTALYWYRQSLGQGLEFLIYFQGNSAPDKSGLPSDRFSAERTGGSVSTLTIQRTQQEDSAVYLCASSLSGGHADTQYFGPGTRLTVL.

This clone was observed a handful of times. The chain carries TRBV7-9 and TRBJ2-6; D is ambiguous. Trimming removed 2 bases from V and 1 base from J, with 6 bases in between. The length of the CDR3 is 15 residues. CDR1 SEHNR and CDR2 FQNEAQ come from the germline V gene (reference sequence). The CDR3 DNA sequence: TGTGCCAGCAGCTTACAGGCGTCTGGGGCCAACGTCCTGACTTTC. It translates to CASSLQASGANVLTF.

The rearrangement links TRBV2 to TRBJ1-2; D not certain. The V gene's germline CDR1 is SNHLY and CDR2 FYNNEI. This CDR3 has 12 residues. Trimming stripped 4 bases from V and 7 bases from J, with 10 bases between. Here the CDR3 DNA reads TGTGCCAGCAGTGTGGAGGGTGGTGGCTACACCTTC. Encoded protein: CASSVEGGGYTF.

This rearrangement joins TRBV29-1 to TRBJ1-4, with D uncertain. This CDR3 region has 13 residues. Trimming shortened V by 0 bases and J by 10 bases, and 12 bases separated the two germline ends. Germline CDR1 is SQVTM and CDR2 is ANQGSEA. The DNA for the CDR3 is TGCAGCGTTGAAGATCCTCGACGGGGAAAACTGTTTTTT. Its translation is CSVEDPRRGKLFF.

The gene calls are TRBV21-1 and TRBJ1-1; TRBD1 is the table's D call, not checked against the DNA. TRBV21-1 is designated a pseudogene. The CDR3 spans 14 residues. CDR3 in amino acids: CASSKLTENTEAFF. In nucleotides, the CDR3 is TGTGCCAGCAGCAAATTAACAGAGAACACTGAAGCTTTCTTT.

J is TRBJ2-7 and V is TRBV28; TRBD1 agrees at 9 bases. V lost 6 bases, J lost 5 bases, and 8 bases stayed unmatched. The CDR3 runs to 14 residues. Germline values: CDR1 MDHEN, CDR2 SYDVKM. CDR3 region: CASSSGTGYNEQYF. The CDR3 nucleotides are TGTGCCAGCAGCTCCGGGACAGGGTACAACGAGCAGTACTTC.

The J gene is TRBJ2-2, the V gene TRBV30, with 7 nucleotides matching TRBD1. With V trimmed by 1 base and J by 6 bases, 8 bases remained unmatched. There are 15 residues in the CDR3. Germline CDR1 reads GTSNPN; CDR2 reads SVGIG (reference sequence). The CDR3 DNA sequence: TGTGCCTGGAGTGATGGTAGGGGGCACGCCGGGGAGCTGTTTTTT. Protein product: CAWSDGRGHAGELFF.

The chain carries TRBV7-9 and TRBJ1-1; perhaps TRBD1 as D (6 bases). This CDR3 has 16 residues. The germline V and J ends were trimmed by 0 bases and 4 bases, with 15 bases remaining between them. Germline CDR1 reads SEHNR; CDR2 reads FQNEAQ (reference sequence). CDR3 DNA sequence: TGTGCCAGCAGCTTAGCCTCCCCGAAAGGGGGCACTGAAGCTTTCTTT. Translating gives CASSLASPKGGTEAFF.

The DNA for the CDR3 is TGTGCCTGGAGCCCACAGCTCAACACTGAAGCTTTCTTT. Its protein product is CAWSPQLNTEAFF. The chain employs TRBV30 and TRBJ1-1; D ambiguous. V was shortened by 3 bases and J by 2 bases, with 10 bases between the two germline ends. The CDR3 is made up of 13 amino acids. CDR1 GTSNPN and CDR2 SVGIG come from the germline V gene (reference sequence).

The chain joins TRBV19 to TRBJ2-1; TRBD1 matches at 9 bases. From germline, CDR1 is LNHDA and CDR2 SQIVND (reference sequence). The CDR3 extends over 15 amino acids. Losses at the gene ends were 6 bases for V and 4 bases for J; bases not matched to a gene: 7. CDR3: CASSPTGGVYNEQFF. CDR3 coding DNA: TGTGCCAGTAGCCCTACAGGGGGCGTTTACAATGAGCAGTTCTTC.

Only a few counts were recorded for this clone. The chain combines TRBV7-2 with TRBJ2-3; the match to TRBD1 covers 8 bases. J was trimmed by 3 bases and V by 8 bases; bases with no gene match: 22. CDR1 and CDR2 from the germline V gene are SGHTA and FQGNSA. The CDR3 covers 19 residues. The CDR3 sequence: CASGLRFAGTQGATDTQYF. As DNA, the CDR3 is TGTGCCAGCGGGCTTAGGTTCGCCGGGACGCAGGGGGCAACAGATACGCAGTATTTT.

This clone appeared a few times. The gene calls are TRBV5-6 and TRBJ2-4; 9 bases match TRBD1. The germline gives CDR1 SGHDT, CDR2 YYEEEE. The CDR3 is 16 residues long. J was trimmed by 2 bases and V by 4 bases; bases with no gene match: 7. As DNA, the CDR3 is TGTGCCAGCAGCCTGGGACAGGGTGGGACCAAAAACATTCAGTACTTC. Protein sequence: CASSLGQGGTKNIQYF.

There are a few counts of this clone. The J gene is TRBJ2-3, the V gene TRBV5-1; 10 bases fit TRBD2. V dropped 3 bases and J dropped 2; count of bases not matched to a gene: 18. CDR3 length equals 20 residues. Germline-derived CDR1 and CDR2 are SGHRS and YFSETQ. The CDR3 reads CASSSQRASGGARSTDTQYF. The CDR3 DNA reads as TGCGCCAGCAGCTCCCAAAGGGCTAGCGGGGGAGCCAGGTCCACAGATACGCAGTATTTT.

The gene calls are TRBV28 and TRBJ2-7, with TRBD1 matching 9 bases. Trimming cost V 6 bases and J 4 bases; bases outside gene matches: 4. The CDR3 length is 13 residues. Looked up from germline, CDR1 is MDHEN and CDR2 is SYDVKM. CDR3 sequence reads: CASRLTGGYEQYF. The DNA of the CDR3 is TGTGCCAGCAGATTGACAGGGGGGTACGAGCAGTACTTC.

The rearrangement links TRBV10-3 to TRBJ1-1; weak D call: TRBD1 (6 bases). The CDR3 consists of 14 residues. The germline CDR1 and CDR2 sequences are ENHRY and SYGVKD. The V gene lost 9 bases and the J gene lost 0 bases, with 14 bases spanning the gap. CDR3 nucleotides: TGTGCCATTGGGAACAGGGCGATGAACACTGAAGCTTTCTTT. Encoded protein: CAIGNRAMNTEAFF.

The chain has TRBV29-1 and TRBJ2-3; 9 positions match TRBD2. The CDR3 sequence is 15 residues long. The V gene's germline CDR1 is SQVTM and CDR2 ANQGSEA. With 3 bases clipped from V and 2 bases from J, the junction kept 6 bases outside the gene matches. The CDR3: CSVERSGGPTDTQYF. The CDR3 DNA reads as TGCAGCGTTGAGCGGAGCGGGGGGCCCACAGATACGCAGTATTTT.

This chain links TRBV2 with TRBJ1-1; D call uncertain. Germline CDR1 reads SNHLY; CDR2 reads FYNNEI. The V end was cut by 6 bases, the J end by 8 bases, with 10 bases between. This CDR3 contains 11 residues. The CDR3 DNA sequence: TGTGCCAGCAGGGTCTCCGGGGAAGCTTTCTTT. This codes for CASRVSGEAFF.

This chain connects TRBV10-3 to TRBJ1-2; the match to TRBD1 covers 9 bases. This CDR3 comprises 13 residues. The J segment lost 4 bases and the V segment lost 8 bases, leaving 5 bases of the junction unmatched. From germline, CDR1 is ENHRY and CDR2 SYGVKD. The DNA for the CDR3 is TGTGCCATCGGAGAGACAGGGGGCTATGGCTACACCTTC. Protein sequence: CAIGETGGYGYTF.

Written as DNA, the CDR3 is TGCGCCAGCAGCCAATCAACGGTATACGAGCAGTACTTC. This codes for CASSQSTVYEQYF. The rearrangement joins TRBV4-1 to TRBJ2-7; D is uncertain. This CDR3 has 13 amino acids. V dropped 2 bases and J dropped 4 bases, with 9 bases sitting between them. Germline lookup yields CDR1 MGHRA and CDR2 YSYEKL.